This TCR beta chain came from a study of identical twins. V gave up 6 bases and J gave up 6 bases; unmatched junction bases: 13. There are 16 residues in the CDR3. Germline CDR1 is MNHNS and CDR2 is SASEGT. Template switching (which added a universal primer site) was used, and cDNA carried unique molecular identifiers. TCRdb called the 5' RACE reads again in MiXCR, with one record for every CDR3 protein. The sample contains hundreds of thousands of distinct CDR3 sequences, 7% of which appear only once. Whole-study results and caveats: Modelling underestimated the level of out-of-frame TCR alpha sharing observed in monozygotic twins. Cord blood beta clonotypes that were abundant carried fewer insertions, and memory repertoires showed no such trend.

As regards this clonotype: Antigen: not known.

This sample also belongs to another study, concerning yellow fever vaccine responses in identical twins.

The clonotype originates from a woman aged 18-29 years in good health. The chain carries TRBV6-1 and TRBJ2-1, with 8 bases lining up with TRBD2. Material: memory (CD45RO+) T cells sorted from blood. For the CDR3, the DNA is TGTGCCAGCAGGGACCGGGGGGGCCTCACTTTCAATGAGCAGTTCTTC. Translation: CASRDRGGLTFNEQFF.